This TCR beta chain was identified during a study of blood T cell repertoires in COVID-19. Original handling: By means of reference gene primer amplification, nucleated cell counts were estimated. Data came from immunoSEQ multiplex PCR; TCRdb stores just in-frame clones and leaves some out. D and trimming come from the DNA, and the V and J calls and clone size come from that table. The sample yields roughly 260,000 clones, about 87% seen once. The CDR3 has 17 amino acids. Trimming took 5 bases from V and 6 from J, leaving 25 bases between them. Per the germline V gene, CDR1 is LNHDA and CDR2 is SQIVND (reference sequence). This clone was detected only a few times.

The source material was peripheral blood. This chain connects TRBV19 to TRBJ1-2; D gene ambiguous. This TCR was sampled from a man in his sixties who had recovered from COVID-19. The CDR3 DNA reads TGTGCCAGTAGTTCCGCGGGCCAACGTCGGAATCGGGATGGCTACACCTTC. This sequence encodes CASSSAGQRRNRDGYTF.